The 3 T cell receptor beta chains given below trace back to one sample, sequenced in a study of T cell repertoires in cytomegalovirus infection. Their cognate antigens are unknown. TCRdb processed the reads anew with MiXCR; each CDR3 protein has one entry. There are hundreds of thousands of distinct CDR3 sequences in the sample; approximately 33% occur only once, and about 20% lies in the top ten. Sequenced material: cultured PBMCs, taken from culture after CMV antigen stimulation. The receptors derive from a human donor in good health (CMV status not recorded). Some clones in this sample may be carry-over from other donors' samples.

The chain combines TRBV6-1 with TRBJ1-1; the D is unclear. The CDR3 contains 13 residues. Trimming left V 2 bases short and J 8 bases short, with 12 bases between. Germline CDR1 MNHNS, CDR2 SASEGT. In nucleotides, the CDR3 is TGTGCCAGCAGTGAACCTTGGGTTCAAGAAGCTTTCTTT. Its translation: CASSEPWVQEAFF.

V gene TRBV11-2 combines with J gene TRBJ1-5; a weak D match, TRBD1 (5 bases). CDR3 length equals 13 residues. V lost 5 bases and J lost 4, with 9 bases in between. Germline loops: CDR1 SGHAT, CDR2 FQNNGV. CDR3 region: CASSPTVNQPQHF. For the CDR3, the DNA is TGTGCCAGCAGCCCGACAGTGAATCAGCCCCAGCATTTT.

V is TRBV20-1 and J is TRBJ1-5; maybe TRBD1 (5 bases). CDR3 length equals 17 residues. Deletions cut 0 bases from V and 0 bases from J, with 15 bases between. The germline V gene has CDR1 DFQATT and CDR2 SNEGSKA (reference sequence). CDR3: CSARDGRGGGSNQPQHF. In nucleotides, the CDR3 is TGCAGTGCTAGAGACGGTCGGGGGGGGGGTAGCAATCAGCCCCAGCATTTT.